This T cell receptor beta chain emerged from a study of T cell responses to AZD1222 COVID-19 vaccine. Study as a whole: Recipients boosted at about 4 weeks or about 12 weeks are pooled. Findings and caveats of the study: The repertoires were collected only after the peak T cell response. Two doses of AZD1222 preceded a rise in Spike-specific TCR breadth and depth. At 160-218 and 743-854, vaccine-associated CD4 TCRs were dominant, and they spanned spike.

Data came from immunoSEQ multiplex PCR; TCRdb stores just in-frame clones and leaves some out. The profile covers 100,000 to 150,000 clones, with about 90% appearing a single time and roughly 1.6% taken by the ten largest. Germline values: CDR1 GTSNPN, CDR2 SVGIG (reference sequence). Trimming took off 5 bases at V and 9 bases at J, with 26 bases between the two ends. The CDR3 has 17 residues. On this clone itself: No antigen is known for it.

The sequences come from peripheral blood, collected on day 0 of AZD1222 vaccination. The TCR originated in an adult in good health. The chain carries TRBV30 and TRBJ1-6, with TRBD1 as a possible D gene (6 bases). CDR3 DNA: TGTGCCTGGGAACAAAATACAGGGATGGACGTTGGTTCACCCCTCCACTTT. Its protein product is CAWEQNTGMDVGSPLHF.